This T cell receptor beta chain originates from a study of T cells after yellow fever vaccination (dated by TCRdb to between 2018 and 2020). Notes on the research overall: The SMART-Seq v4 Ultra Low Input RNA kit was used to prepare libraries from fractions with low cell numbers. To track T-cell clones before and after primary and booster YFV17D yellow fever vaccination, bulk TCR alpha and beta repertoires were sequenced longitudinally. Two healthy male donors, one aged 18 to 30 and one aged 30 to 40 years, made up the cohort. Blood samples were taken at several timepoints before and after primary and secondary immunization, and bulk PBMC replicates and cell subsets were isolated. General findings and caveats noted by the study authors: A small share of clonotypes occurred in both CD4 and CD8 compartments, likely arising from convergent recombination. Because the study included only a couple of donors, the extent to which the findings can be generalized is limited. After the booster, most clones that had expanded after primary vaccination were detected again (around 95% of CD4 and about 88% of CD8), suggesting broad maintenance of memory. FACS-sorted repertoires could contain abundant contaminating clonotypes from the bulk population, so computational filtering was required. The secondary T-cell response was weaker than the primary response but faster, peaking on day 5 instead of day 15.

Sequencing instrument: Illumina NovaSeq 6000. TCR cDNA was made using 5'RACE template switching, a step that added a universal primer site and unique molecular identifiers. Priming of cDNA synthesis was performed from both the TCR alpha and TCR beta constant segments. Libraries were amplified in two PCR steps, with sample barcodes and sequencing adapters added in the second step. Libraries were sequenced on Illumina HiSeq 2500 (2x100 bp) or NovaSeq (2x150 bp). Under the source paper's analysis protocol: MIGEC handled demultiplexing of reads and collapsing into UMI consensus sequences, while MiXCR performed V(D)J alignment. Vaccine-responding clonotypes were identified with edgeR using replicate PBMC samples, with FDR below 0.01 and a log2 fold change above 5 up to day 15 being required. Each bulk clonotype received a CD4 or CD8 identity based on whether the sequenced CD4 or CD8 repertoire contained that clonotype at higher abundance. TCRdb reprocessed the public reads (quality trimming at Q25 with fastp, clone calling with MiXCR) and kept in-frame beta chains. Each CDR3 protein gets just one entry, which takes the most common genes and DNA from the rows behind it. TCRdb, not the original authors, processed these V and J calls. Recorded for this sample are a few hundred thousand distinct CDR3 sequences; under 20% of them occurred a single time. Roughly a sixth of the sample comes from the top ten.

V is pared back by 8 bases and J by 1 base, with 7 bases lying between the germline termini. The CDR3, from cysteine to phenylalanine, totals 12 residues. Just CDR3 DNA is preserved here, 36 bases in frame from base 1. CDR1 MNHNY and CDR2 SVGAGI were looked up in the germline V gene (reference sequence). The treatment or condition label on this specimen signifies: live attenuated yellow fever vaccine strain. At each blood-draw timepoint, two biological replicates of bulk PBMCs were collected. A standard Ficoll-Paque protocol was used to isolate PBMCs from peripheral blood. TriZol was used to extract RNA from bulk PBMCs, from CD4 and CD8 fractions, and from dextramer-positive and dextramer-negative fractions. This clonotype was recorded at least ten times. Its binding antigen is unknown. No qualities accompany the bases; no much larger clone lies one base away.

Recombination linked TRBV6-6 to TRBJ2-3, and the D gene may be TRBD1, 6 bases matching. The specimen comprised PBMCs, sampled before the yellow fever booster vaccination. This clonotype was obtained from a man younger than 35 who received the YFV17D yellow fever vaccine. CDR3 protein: CASSGGTDTQYF. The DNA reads TGTGCCAGCTCAGGGGGCACAGATACGCAGTATTTT.